This T cell receptor (beta chain) was recovered during a study of PD-L1 blockade in urothelial cancer. Study overall: When blood samples were assessed, the median T cell count was 120,000 to 150,000.

The CDR3 is made up of 14 amino acids. After removal of 6 bases from V and 8 bases from J, the junction contained 7 bases not matched to a gene. Germline V gene data show CDR1 as MNHNY and CDR2 as SVGAGI (reference sequence). TCRdb keeps only in-frame clones here, not all; method: immunoSEQ multiplex PCR. The sample contains more than 85,000 clones, about 90% of which appear only once. The study enrolled patients with locally advanced or metastatic urothelial carcinoma. The sequencing here drew on PBMCs, taken around atezolizumab (anti-PD-L1) treatment. The rearrangement links TRBV6-6 to TRBJ2-2; TRBD1 matches 9 bases. The sequence was collected from a woman of 80 years or more with urothelial cancer. The CDR3 bases are TGTGCCAGCAGCCCCGGGACAGGGCCTGGGGAGCTGTTTTTT. Amino acids: CASSPGTGPGELFF.